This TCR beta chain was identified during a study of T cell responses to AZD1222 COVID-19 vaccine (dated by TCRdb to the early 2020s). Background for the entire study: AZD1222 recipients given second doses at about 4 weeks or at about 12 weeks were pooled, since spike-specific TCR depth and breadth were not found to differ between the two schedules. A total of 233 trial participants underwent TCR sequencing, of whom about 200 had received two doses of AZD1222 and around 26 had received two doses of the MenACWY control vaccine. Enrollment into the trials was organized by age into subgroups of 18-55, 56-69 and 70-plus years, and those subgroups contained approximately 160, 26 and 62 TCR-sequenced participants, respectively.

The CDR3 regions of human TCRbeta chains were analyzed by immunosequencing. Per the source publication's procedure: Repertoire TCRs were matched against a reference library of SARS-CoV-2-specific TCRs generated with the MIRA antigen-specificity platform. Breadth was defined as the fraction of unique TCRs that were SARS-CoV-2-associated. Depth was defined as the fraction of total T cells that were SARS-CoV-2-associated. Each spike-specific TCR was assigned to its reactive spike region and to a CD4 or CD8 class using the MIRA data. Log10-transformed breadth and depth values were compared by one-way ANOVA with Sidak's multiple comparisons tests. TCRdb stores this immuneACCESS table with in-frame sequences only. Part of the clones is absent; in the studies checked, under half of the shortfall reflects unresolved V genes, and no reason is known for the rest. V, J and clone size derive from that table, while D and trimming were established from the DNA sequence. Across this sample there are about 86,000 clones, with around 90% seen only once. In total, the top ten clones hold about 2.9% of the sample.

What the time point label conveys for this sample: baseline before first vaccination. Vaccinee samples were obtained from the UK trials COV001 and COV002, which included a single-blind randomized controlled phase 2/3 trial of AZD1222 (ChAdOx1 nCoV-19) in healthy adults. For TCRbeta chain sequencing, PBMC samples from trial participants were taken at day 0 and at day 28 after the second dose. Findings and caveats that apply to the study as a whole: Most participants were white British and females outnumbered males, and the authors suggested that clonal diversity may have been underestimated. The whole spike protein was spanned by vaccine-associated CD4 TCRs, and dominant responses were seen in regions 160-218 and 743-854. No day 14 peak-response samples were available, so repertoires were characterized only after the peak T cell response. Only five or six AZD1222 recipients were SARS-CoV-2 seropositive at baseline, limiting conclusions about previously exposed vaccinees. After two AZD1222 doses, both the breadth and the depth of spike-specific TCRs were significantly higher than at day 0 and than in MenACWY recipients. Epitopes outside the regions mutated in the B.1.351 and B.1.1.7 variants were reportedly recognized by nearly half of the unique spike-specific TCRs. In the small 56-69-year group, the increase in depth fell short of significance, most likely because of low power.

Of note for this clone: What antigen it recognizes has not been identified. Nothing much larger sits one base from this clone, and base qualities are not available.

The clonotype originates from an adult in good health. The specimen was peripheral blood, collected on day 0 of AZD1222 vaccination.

Here the CDR3 is given as CASSLRLAGSTGELFF. The nucleotides read TGCGCCAGCAGCCTAAGACTAGCGGGGTCCACCGGGGAGCTGTTTTTT. Here the chain combines TRBV5-1 and TRBJ2-2, and TRBD2 aligns with 11 junction nucleotides. The germline V end is reduced by 4 bases and the J end by 4 bases; junction bases left unmatched: 6. CDR1 and CDR2 are read off the germline V gene as SGHRS and YFSETQ. CDR3 length: 16 amino acids, cysteine to phenylalanine. Just CDR3 DNA is preserved here, 48 bases in frame from base 1.